This T cell receptor beta chain was identified in a study of low-dose radiotherapy and immunotherapy resistance in tumors. Study background: At a dose of 200 mg/m2, intravenous cyclophosphamide was given every two weeks, one day before radiation and immunotherapy. Aspirin 300 mg was given orally each day for four cycles from cycle 1 day 1.

TRAV- and TRBV-specific primers primed first-strand cDNA, covering alpha and beta chains. With a constant-region primer and a V-primer adapter, TCRs were subjected to around 20 PCR cycles of amplification. TCRdb processed the reads anew with MiXCR; each CDR3 protein has one entry. In the table there are 70,000 to 95,000 distinct CDR3 sequences, 15% to 20% of which are singletons. Time point noted: before trial treatment. This clonotype was detected ten times or more. The specimen was PBMCs, collected before treatment. This TCR was recovered from a male donor with prostate cancer.

The CDR3: CASSFSGAQGYTF. In nucleotides, the CDR3 is TGTGCCAGCAGCTTTTCCGGCGCCCAGGGCTACACCTTC. This sequence joins TRBV11-2 and TRBJ1-2; D uncertain. CDR3 length equals 13 residues. Germline lookup yields CDR1 SGHAT and CDR2 FQNNGV. The V end was cut by 3 bases, the J end by 8 bases, with 13 bases between. Full variable domain (outside the CDR3, taken from reference TRBV11-2 and TRBJ1-2): EAGVAQSPRYKIIEKRQSVAFWCNPISGHATLYWYQQILGQGPKLLIQFQNNGVVDDSQLPKDRFSAERLKGVDSTLKIQPAKLEDSAVYLCASSFSGAQGYTFGSGTRLTVV.